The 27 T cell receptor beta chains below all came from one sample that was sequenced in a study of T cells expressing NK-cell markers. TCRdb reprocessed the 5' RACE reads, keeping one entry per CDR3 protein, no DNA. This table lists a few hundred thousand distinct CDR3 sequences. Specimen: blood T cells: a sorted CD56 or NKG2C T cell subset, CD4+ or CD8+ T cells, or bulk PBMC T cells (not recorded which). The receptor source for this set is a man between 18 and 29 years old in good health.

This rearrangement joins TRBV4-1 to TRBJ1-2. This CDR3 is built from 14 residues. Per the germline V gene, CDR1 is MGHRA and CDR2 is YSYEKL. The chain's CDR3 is CASSPDGQLYGYTF.

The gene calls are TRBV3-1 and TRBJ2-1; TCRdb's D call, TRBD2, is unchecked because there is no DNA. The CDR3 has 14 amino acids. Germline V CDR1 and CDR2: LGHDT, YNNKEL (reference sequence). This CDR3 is CASSLGTSSNEQFF.

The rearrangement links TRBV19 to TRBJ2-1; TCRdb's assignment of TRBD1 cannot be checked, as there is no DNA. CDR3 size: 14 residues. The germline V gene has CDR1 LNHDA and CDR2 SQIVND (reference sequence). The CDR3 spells CARKDSLFYNEQFF.

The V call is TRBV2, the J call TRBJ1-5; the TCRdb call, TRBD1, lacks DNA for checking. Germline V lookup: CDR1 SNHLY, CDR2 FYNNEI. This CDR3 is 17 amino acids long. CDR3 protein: CASSEAGTGFSNQPQHF.

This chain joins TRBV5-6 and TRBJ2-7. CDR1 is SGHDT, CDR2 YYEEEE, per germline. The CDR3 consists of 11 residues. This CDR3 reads CASSFENEQYF.

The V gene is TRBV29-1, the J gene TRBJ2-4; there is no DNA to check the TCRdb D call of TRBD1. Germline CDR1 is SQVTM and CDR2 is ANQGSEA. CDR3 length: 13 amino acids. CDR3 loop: CSVGPPGRNIQYF.

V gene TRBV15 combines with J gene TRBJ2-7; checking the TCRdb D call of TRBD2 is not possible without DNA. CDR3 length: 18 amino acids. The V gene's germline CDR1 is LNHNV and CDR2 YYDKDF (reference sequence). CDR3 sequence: CATSIMPGLAGGPYEQYF.

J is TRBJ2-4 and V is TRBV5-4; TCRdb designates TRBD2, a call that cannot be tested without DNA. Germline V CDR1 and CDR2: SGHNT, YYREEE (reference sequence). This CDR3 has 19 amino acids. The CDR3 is CASSLEVGLAGVPWGIQYF.

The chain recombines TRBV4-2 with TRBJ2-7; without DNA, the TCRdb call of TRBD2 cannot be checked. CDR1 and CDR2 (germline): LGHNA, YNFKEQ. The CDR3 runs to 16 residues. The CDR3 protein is CASSQVRAGFWYEQYF.

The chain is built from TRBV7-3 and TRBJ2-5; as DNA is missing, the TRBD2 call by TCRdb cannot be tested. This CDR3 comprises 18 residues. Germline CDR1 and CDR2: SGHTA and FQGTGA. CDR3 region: CASSPGLAGVTYQETQYF.

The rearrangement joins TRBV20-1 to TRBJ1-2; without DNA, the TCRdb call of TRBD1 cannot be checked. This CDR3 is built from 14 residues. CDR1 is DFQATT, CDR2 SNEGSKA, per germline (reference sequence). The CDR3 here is CSARQIGGIGVSTF.

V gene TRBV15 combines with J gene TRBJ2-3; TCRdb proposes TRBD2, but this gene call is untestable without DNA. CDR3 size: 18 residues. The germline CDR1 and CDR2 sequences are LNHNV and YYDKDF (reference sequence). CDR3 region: CATSRVRTSGNKADTQYF.

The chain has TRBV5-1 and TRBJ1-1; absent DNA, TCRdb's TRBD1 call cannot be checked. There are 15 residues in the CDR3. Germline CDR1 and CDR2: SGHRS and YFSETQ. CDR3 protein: CASSLPQGRGTEAFF.

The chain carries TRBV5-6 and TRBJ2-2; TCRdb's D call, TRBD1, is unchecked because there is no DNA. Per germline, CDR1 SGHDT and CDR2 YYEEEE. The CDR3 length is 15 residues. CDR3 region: CASSLGPQGTGELFF.

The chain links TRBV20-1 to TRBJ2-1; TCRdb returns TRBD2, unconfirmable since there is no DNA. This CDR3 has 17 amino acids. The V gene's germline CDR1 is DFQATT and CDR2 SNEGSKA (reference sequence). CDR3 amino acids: CSARTSGRAIPPKEQFF.

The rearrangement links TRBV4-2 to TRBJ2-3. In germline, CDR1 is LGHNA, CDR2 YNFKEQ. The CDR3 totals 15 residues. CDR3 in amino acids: CASSQENRNSDTQYF.

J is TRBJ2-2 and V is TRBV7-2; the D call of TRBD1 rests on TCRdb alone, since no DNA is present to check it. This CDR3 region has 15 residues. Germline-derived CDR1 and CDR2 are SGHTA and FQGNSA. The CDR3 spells CASSLGGTPTGELFF.

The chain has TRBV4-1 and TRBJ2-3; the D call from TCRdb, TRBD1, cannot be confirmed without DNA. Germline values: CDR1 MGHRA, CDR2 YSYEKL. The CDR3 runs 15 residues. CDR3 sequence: CASSQIGQRDGTQYF.

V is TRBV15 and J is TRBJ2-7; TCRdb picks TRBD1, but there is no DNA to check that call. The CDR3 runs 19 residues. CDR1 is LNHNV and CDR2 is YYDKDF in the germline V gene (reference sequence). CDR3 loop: CATSRSPRDTHGPSYEQYF.

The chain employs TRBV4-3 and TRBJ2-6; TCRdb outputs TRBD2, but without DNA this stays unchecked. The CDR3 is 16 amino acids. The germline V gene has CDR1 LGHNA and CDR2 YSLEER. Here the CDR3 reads CASSQDRRAGANVLTF.

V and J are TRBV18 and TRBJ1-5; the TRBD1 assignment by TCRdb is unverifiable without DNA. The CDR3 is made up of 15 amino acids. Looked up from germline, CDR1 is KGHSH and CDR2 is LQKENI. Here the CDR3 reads CASSQLIRVFQPQHF.

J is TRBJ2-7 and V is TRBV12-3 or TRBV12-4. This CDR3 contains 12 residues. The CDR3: CASSFGRDEQYF.

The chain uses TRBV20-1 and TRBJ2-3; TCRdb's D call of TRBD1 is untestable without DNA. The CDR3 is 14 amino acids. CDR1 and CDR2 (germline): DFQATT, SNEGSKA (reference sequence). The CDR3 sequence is CSARVAGVPDTQYF.

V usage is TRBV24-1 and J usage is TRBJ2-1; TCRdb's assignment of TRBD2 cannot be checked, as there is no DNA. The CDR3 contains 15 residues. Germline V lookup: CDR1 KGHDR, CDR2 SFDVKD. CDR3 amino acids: CATSDSSGDYNEQFF.

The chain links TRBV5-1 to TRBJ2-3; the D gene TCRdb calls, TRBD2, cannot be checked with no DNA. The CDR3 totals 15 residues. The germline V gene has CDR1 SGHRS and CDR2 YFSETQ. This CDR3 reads CASSPGGTTTDTQYF.

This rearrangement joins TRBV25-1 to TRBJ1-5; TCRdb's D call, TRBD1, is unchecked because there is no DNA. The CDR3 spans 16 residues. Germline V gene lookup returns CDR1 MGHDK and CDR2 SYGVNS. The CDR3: CASSASPGGSNQPQHF.

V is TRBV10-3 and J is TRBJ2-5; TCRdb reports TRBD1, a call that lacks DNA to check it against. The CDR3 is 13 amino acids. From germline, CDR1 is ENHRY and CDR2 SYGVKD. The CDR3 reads CAISDTGVETQYF.